The source of this TCR beta chain is a study of blood T cell repertoires in COVID-19 (dated by TCRdb to 2019 to 2021). Some background on the complete study: Samples covering the acute and convalescent phases of COVID-19 were provided by collaborators in the United States, Italy and Spain. The prospective study material was composed of cDNA or gDNA derived from T cells, B-cell-depleted T cells, or PBMCs. The dataset comprised deeply sampled blood TCRbeta repertoires from subjects exposed to, actively infected with, or recovered from COVID-19. The repertoires were made available in a free public database intended to serve as a resource for research on the immune response to SARS-CoV-2. Samples came from the ongoing ImmuneRACE study (first 160 participants) plus 1,254 subjects from 6 global collaborators. Nearly every sample came with metadata listing a de-identified subject ID, COVID-19 status, age in years and sex. Where available, HLA class I and class II types were obtained from metadata supplied by the sample provider rather than from assay-based typing.

With respect to this clone: Its antigen is not yet known. Per-base qualities were not stored, and no clone one base away is much larger.

The CDR3 goes from the cysteine to the phenylalanine over 16 residues. The DNA shown is the 48-base CDR3, in frame from base 1. The germline V gene (reference sequence) provides CDR1 SEHNR and CDR2 FQNEAQ. V lost 3 bases and J lost 7 bases, and the count of bases not matched to a germline gene is 11. Whole blood was collected in K2EDTA tubes by collaborating institutions according to the institutions' own protocols. Collaborator samples were shipped for TCRbeta analysis as frozen whole blood, isolated PBMCs, or DNA extracted from either sample type. The immunoSEQ Assay, a bias-controlled multiplex PCR, was used to amplify TCRbeta CDR3 regions from genomic DNA. In the original analysis: Within the assay, amplification of reference gene primers was used to estimate how many nucleated cells each sample contained. To quantify the absolute abundance of each unique TCRbeta CDR3 rearrangement, sequence reads were collapsed and filtered. For each sample, productive Simpson clonality was calculated as the square root of Simpson's diversity index across productive rearrangements. TCRdb carries this immuneACCESS record with in-frame sequences only. Its versions omit some clonotypes, under half of them owing to an unresolved V gene in the studies checked, with the rest unexplained. V and J calls and clone size are copied from that table; D and trimming were computed from the DNA. The sample contains about 74,000 clones, 88% of them found a single time. Roughly 2.1% of the sample comes from the top ten.

On the study overall, not on this receptor specifically: The quantity of clinical and demographic metadata differed by source and by participant and was supplied without curation.

Input material: peripheral blood. This TCR derives from an elderly woman with active or convalescent COVID-19. The sequence is built from TRBV7-9 and TRBJ2-1, with 8 middle bases fitting TRBD2. Here the CDR3 is given as CASSFSGGLESNEQFF. The base sequence is TGTGCCAGCAGCTTCAGCGGGGGCCTCGAGAGTAATGAGCAGTTCTTC.